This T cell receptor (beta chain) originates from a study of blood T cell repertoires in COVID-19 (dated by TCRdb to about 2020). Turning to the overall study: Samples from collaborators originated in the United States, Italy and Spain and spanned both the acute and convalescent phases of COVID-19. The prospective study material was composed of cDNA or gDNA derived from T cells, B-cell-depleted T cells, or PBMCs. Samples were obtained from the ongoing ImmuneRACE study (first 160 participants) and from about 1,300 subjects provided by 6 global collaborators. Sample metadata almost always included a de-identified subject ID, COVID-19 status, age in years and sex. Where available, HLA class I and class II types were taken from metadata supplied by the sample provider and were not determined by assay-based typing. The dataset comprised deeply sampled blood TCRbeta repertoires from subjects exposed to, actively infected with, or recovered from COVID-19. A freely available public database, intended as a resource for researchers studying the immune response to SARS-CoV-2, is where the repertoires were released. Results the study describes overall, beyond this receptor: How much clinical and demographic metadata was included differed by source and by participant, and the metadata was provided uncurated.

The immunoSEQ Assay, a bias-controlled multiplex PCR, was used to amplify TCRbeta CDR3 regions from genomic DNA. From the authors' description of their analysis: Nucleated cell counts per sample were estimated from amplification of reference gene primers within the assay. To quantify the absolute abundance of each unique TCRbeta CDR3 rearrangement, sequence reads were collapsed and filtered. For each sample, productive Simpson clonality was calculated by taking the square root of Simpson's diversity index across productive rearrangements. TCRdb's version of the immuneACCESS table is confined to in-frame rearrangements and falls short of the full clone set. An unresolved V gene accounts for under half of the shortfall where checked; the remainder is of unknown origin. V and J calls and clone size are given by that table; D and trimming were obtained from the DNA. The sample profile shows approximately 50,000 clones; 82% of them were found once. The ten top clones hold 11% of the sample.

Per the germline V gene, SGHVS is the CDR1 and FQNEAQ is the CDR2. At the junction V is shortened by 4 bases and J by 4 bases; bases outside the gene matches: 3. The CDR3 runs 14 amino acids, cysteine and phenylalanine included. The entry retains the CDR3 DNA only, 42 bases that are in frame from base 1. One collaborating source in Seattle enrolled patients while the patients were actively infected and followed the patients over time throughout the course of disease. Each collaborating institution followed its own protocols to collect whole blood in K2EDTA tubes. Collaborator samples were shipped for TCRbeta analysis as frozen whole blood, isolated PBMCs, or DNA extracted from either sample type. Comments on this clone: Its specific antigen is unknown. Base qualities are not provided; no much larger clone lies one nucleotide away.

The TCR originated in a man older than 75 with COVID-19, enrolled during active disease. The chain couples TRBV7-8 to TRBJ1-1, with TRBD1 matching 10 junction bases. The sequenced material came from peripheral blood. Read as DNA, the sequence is TGTGCCAGCAGCTCAAGGACAGGGGGCACTGAAGCTTTCTTT. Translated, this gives CASSSRTGGTEAFF. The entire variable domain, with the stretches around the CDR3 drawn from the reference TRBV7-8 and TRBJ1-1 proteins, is GAGVSQSPRYKVAKRGQDVALRCDPISGHVSLFWYQQALGQGPEFLTYFQNEAQLDKSGLPSDRFFAERPEGSVSTLKIQRTQQEDSAVYLCASSSRTGGTEAFFGQGTRLTVV.